This T cell receptor beta chain was sequenced during a study of tumor-infiltrating lymphocytes in glioblastoma multiforme. Multiple V-beta primers and a C-beta primer amplified TCRB from RNA. No unique molecular identifiers were described for these TCRB libraries. TCRdb independently ran MiXCR on the multiplex PCR reads; one entry per CDR3 protein. This table has fewer than 40,000 distinct CDR3 sequences, 50% to 75% appearing once. CDR3 length: 12 residues. The germline CDR1 and CDR2 sequences are SGHAT and FQNNGV. V was pared by 5 bases and J by 16 bases, with 18 bases between. Comment on this clonotype: The antigen remains undetermined.

Study results and caveats: Unequal TCR RNA per T cell might skew measured clone sizes.

Sequenced material: brain tumor tissue. The clonotype comes from a male donor with glioblastoma. V and J are TRBV11-2 and TRBJ2-1; perhaps TRBD1 as D (5 bases). CDR3 sequence: CASSPDSPEYFF. The CDR3, as DNA: TGTGCCAGCAGCCCAGACAGTCCCGAGTATTTCTTC. The whole variable domain, filled in from reference TRBV11-2 and TRBJ2-1, reads EAGVAQSPRYKIIEKRQSVAFWCNPISGHATLYWYQQILGQGPKLLIQFQNNGVVDDSQLPKDRFSAERLKGVDSTLKIQPAKLEDSAVYLCASSPDSPEYFFGPGTRLTVL.